This is a list of T cell receptor beta chains from one sample in a study of T-cell memory formation after mild COVID-19. TCRdb processed the 5' RACE reads anew with MiXCR; each CDR3 protein has one entry. The data show approximately 560,000 distinct CDR3 sequences, roughly 17% seen once. The sequenced material came from PBMCs or a T cell subset sorted from them (not recorded which). These receptors all stem from an adult woman who had mild COVID-19 (a few samples of this study predate the infection). Cell type and time point are not known. CDR3s include the opening cysteine and the closing phenylalanine or tryptophan. Each record gives: D gene, J gene, clone size, V gene, CDR3 DNA, CDR3 protein. D genes are given only for firm matches. Size is omitted from some rows. Given values are once, few, many or a class for expanded clones.

TRBD2,TRBJ2-1,.,TRBV12-3/TRBV12-4,TGTGCCAGCAGTTTCGGCGGGGGAGATGAGCAGTTCTTC,CASSFGGGDEQFF
.,TRBJ2-3,.,TRBV3-1,TGTGCCAGCAGCCACGGGCGGGGTCGCACAGATACGCAGTATTTT,CASSHGRGRTDTQYF
TRBD2,TRBJ2-7,.,TRBV4-2,TGTGCCAGCAGTTCAGCGGGGAAACCCTACGAGCAGTACTTC,CASSSAGKPYEQYF
TRBD1,TRBJ1-1,few,TRBV2,TGTGCCAGCAGTGTACAGGGGGCGAACACTGAAGCTTTCTTT,CASSVQGANTEAFF
.,TRBJ2-7,few,TRBV3-1,TGTGCCAGCAGCCCCCTCTCCTACGAGCAGTACTTC,CASSPLSYEQYF
.,TRBJ1-6,few,TRBV3-1,TGTGCCAGCAGCCGCCTTGACGGGCCCGGTAGGCCCCTCCACTTT,CASSRLDGPGRPLHF
.,TRBJ1-1,.,TRBV12-3/TRBV12-4,TGTGCCAGCAGTTTAAGGGACACCGCTGAAGCTTTCTTT,CASSLRDTAEAFF
.,TRBJ1-1,.,TRBV9,TGTGCCAGCAGCGGCCCCACGGGGGAGGTTGAAGCTTTCTTT,CASSGPTGEVEAFF
TRBD1,TRBJ2-2,many,TRBV12-3/TRBV12-4,TGTGCCAGCAGCCGGACAGGGTCGGCCGGGGAGCTGTTTTTT,CASSRTGSAGELFF
.,TRBJ2-7,many,TRBV15,TGTGCCACCAGCCGCGGGCTAGCGTTTGGCGAGCAGTACTTC,CATSRGLAFGEQYF
TRBD1,TRBJ1-5,once,TRBV20-1,TGCAGTGCTAGACCGGACAGGGGGAGCGGCCAGCCCCAGCATTTT,CSARPDRGSGQPQHF
.,TRBJ2-3,few,TRBV20-1,TGCAGTGCTAGAGATGGGTTAGCTGGGGATACGCAGTATTTT,CSARDGLAGDTQYF
.,TRBJ2-7,.,TRBV12-3/TRBV12-4,TGTGCCAGCAAACTTGAGGGGGTTTCCTACGAGCAGTACTTC,CASKLEGVSYEQYF
TRBD2,TRBJ2-7,.,TRBV6-5,TGTGCCAGCAGTGCGACTAGCCCTTCCTACGAGCAGTACTTC,CASSATSPSYEQYF
.,TRBJ2-7,few,TRBV20-1,TGCAGTGGACCCGACACTGCAAGCTCCTACGAGCAGTACTTC,CSGPDTASSYEQYF
.,TRBJ2-3,few,TRBV5-1,TGCGCCAGCAAATCCGGGGACCTCAACAGAGATACGCAGTATTTT,CASKSGDLNRDTQYF
.,TRBJ2-3,few,TRBV2,TGTGCCAGCAGTGGGGTGGTCACCACAGATACGCAGTATTTT,CASSGVVTTDTQYF
.,TRBJ1-1,.,TRBV7-9,TGTGCCAGCAGGTACGGAGGGCATGAAGCTTTCTTT,CASRYGGHEAFF
TRBD1,TRBJ2-3,.,TRBV10-3,TGTGCCATCAGTGAGTCATCGGGGACAGGGGGAACAGATACGCAGTATTTT,CAISESSGTGGTDTQYF
TRBD1,TRBJ2-6,many,TRBV7-2,TGTGCCAGCAGCGCAACTGCCGGGACAGCTGGGGCCAACGTCCTGACTTTC,CASSATAGTAGANVLTF
.,TRBJ2-7,.,TRBV4-2,TGTGCCAGCAGCCCCCCGGACGGCTACGAGCAGTACTTC,CASSPPDGYEQYF
.,TRBJ2-5,.,TRBV5-1,TGCGCCAGCAGACCAGGGCGGGGAGAACACCAAGAGACCCAGTACTTC,CASRPGRGEHQETQYF
TRBD1,TRBJ1-6,few,TRBV2,TGTGCCAGCAACGCTGAGGGGACAGGGGATTCACCCCTCCACTTT,CASNAEGTGDSPLHF
.,TRBJ2-7,few,TRBV3-1,TGTGCCAGCAGTCAAGAGGCGGAAACTGCCTACGAGCAGTACTTC,CASSQEAETAYEQYF
.,TRBJ2-1,.,TRBV6-2/TRBV6-3,TGTGCCAGCAGTTACGAGACTGAGGAGCAGTTCTTC,CASSYETEEQFF
.,TRBJ2-7,.,TRBV14,TGTGCCAGCAGCCTATTACTTGCAGGGGCATACGAGCAGTACTTC,CASSLLLAGAYEQYF
.,TRBJ2-2,.,TRBV2,TGTGCCAGCAGTGGGGTGAACACCGGGGAGCTGATTTTT,CASSGVNTGELIF
.,TRBJ2-2,.,TRBV7-3,TGTGCCAGCAGCTTAAGACCGGCCGATAAGTGGACCGGGGAGCTGTTTTTT,CASSLRPADKWTGELFF
.,TRBJ2-7,.,TRBV7-2,TGTGCCAGCAGCCCGCCCCCGGCTAGCGACGAGCAGTACTTC,CASSPPPASDEQYF
TRBD1,TRBJ1-4,.,TRBV5-1,TGCGCCAGCAGCTTGACTCCGGGACAGGTTAAAAATGAAAAACTGTTTTTT,CASSLTPGQVKNEKLFF
.,TRBJ2-7,.,TRBV4-1,TGCGCCAGCAGCCAGCCCAGCCTGCACTACGAGCAGTACTTC,CASSQPSLHYEQYF
TRBD2,TRBJ2-5,many,TRBV27,TGTGCCAGCAAACTTAGCGGGAAAGAGACCCAGTACTTC,CASKLSGKETQYF
.,TRBJ1-5,.,TRBV7-8,TGTGCCAGCAGCTTACATACTCAGCCCCAGCATTTT,CASSLHTQPQHF
.,TRBJ2-3,.,TRBV7-8,TGTGCCAGCAGCTTAGGGGGTCTTCCGCGGAGGCTTGGAGATACGCAGTATTTT,CASSLGGLPRRLGDTQYF
.,TRBJ1-1,.,TRBV5-1,TGCGCCAGCAGCCCAGATACACAGAACACTGAAGCTTTCTTT,CASSPDTQNTEAFF
.,TRBJ1-5,few,TRBV20-1,TGCAGTGCTAGGGGACTGGGCCCTCGCAATCAGCCCCAGCATTTT,CSARGLGPRNQPQHF
.,TRBJ2-7,few,TRBV19,TGTGCCAGTAGTGGATGGTGGGCCCCTTCAACCTACGAGCAGTACTTC,CASSGWWAPSTYEQYF
TRBD2,TRBJ2-7,few,TRBV7-8,TGTGCCAGCAGCTTACTAGCGGACCTCTACGAGCAGTACTTC,CASSLLADLYEQYF
TRBD2,TRBJ2-1,.,TRBV6-5,TGTGCCAGCAGTGTAGCGGGAGGGCCAAATGAGCAGTTCTTC,CASSVAGGPNEQFF
.,TRBJ1-1,.,TRBV30,TGTGCCTGGAGTCCCGGGGGGACTGAAGCTTTCTTT,CAWSPGGTEAFF
.,TRBJ1-1,once,TRBV18,TGTGCCAGCTCACCAAGACAGAAAACTGAAGCTTTCTTT,CASSPRQKTEAFF
.,TRBJ2-5,few,TRBV7-9,TGTGCCAGCAGCTTACGGTTGCGAGGGCAAGAGACCCAGTACTTC,CASSLRLRGQETQYF
.,TRBJ2-5,.,TRBV6-2/TRBV6-3,TGTGCCAGCAGTTATTGGGTTCAAGAGACCCAGTACTTC,CASSYWVQETQYF
.,TRBJ1-2,few,TRBV7-6,TGTGCCAGCAGCTTAGTTGTTGGGGGGGCCACAGGCTACACCTTC,CASSLVVGGATGYTF
.,TRBJ1-1,few,TRBV15,TGTGCCACCAGCTTTTCGGCGCGGAGGGCGAACACTGAAGCTTTCTTT,CATSFSARRANTEAFF
.,TRBJ1-5,few,TRBV2,TGTGCCAGCAGTGAGGTAGGACTGCAACCCAATCAGCCCCAGCATTTT,CASSEVGLQPNQPQHF